One sample yielded the 22 T cell receptor beta chains listed below, sequenced in a study of cytomegalovirus exposure and HLA in healthy donors. A multiplex PCR was run with 60 Vbeta primers and 13 Jbeta primers. Clones were sequenced by immunoSEQ multiplex PCR, and TCRdb holds only the in-frame ones, with some missing. The profile shows about 200,000 clones, about 81% of them singletons. Material: PBMCs. Receptor source: a woman in her thirties or forties in good health and CMV-seronegative.

The rearrangement links TRBV18 to TRBJ1-2; the match to TRBD1 covers 10 bases. CDR3 size: 13 residues. Germline trimming cut 6 bases from V and 7 bases from J; bases unmatched to any gene: 5. Germline V gene data show CDR1 as KGHSH and CDR2 as LQKENI. CDR3 residues: CASSPDRGLGYTF. DNA for the CDR3: TGTGCCAGCTCCCCTGACAGGGGGCTTGGCTACACCTTC.

This chain links TRBV4-1 with TRBJ2-3; 13 bases map to TRBD2. V dropped 1 base and J dropped 3; count of bases not matched to a gene: 10. The CDR3 contains 19 residues. CDR1 and CDR2 (germline): MGHRA, YSYEKL. In nucleotides, the CDR3 is TGCGCCAGCAGCCAAGGCGGACTAGCGGGAGTAATAGGAACAGATACGCAGTATTTT. Residues: CASSQGGLAGVIGTDTQYF.

The chain is built from TRBV19 and TRBJ1-3; tentatively, D is TRBD1 (5 bases). Trimming removed 7 bases from V and 4 bases from J, with 20 bases in between. The CDR3 contains 16 residues. Germline assignment: CDR1 LNHDA and CDR2 SQIVND (reference sequence). The CDR3: CASTPPGGVGGNTIYF. CDR3 DNA: TGTGCCAGTACCCCCCCTGGGGGGGTGGGAGGAAACACCATATATTTT. Full variable domain (remainder filled in from reference TRBV19 and TRBJ1-3): DGGITQSPKYLFRKEGQNVTLSCEQNLNHDAMYWYRQDPGQGLRLIYYSQIVNDFQKGDIAEGYSVSREKKESFPLTVTSAQKNPTAFYLCASTPPGGVGGNTIYFGEGSWLTVV.

This clone came up a few times. This chain's CDR3 is CASSFAGIAEAFF. CDR3 sequence (DNA): TGTGCCAGCAGCTTTGCGGGGATCGCTGAAGCTTTCTTT. The chain is built from TRBV5-4 and TRBJ1-1; no clear D gene. Germline V CDR1 and CDR2: SGHNT, YYREEE (reference sequence). The CDR3 length is 13 residues. Trimming pared 2 bases from V and 6 bases from J, leaving 11 bases between.

This chain links TRBV7-2 with TRBJ2-1, with a tentative D call TRBD2 (5 bases). The CDR3 totals 15 residues. CDR1 is SGHTA, CDR2 FQGNSA, per germline. V was trimmed by 1 base and J by 9 bases, leaving 16 bases between them. CDR3 sequence: CASSLGEGRVGEQFF. For the CDR3, the DNA is TGTGCCAGCAGCTTAGGCGAGGGCCGAGTCGGTGAGCAGTTCTTC.

The genes are TRBV9 and TRBJ2-3, with 10 bases aligning to TRBD2. V lost 0 bases and J lost 6; bases outside the gene matches: 4. From germline, CDR1 is SGDLS and CDR2 YYNGEE. CDR3 length: 15 amino acids. The CDR3 sequence is CASSVGTSGVDTQYF. The CDR3 coding sequence is TGTGCCAGCAGCGTAGGCACTAGCGGGGTGGATACGCAGTATTTT.

V usage is TRBV27 and J usage is TRBJ1-1; 12 nucleotides match TRBD1. V dropped 6 bases and J dropped 1; count of bases not matched to a gene: 6. CDR1 is MNHEY, CDR2 SMNVEV, per germline (reference sequence). This CDR3 has 16 amino acids. As DNA, the CDR3 is TGTGCCAGCAGACCGGGACAGGGGGCCAGGAACACTGAAGCTTTCTTT. Translation gives CASRPGQGARNTEAFF.

This clone turned up a few times. This rearrangement joins TRBV25-1 to TRBJ1-3, with a tentative D call TRBD1 (6 bases). Germline V gene data show CDR1 as MGHDK and CDR2 as SYGVNS. V was shortened by 2 bases and J by 9 bases, with 11 bases between the two germline ends. CDR3 length: 13 amino acids. The DNA of the CDR3 is TGTGCCAGCAGTGAAAACAGGGCCGGCACCATATATTTT. Its protein is CASSENRAGTIYF.

The chain recombines TRBV6-5 with TRBJ2-7; 8 nucleotides match TRBD1. The CDR3 runs to 16 residues. Germline CDR1 reads MNHEY; CDR2 reads SVGAGI. V gave up 0 bases and J gave up 4 bases; unmatched junction bases: 8. For the CDR3, the DNA is TGTGCCAGCAGTTACTCGACGACAGGGGATACGTACGAGCAGTACTTC. It is translated as CASSYSTTGDTYEQYF.

The rearrangement links TRBV7-6 to TRBJ2-2; D is possibly TRBD2 (7 bases). The CDR3 runs 16 residues. Trimming took off 0 bases at V and 4 bases at J, with 12 bases between the two ends. Germline CDR1 is SGHVS and CDR2 is FNYEAQ. Written as DNA, the CDR3 is TGTGCCAGCAGCTTAGCGAGGGGGAGGGCCACCGGGGAGCTGTTTTTT. Amino acids: CASSLARGRATGELFF. Supplemented by reference TRBV7-6 and TRBJ2-2, the full variable domain reads GAGVSQSPRYKVTKRGQDVALRCDPISGHVSLYWYRQALGQGPEFLTYFNYEAQQDKSGLPNDRFSAERPEGSISTLTIQRTEQRDSAMYRCASSLARGRATGELFFGEGSRLTVL.

The chain recombines TRBV7-3 with TRBJ2-1; 7 nucleotides align to TRBD1. CDR1 is SGHTA and CDR2 is FQGTGA in the germline V gene. The V and J ends lost 1 base and 0 bases, in that order; junction bases with no gene match: 0. This CDR3 has 15 amino acids. The CDR3 reads CASSLKGASYNEQFF. The DNA for the CDR3 is TGTGCCAGCAGCTTAAAGGGGGCCTCCTACAATGAGCAGTTCTTC.

The V gene is TRBV28, the J gene TRBJ1-2, with 7 bases lining up with TRBD1. Germline lookup yields CDR1 MDHEN and CDR2 SYDVKM. V shed 8 bases and J 4 bases; nucleotides not matched to a gene: 13. This CDR3 contains 15 residues. CDR3 DNA sequence: TGTGCCAGCGGAGGAAGGAACAGGGGAGGCTATGGCTACACCTTC. This translates into CASGGRNRGGYGYTF.

The rearrangement uses TRBV29-1 and TRBJ2-3; the D gene is possibly TRBD2 (5 bases). V dropped 7 bases and J dropped 8 bases, with 13 bases sitting between them. Germline values: CDR1 SQVTM, CDR2 ANQGSEA. CDR3 length: 11 amino acids. The CDR3 bases are TGCAGCGCAGAACTAGTAGGTACGCAGTATTTT. Residues: CSAELVGTQYF.

With respect to this clone: The same CDR3 also results from other DNA sequences found in this sample. The chain couples TRBV28 to TRBJ2-7; D not resolved. Trimming shortened V by 3 bases and J by 4 bases, and 4 bases separated the two germline ends. The CDR3 sequence is 11 residues long. Per germline, CDR1 MDHEN and CDR2 SYDVKM. CDR3 DNA: TGTGCCAGCAGTTTGCGATACGAGCAGTACTTC. Translated, it gives CASSLRYEQYF.

V usage is TRBV19 and J usage is TRBJ2-1; 8 nucleotides line up with TRBD2. V lost 6 bases to trimming and J lost 0 bases; unmatched junction nucleotides: 4. Germline values: CDR1 LNHDA, CDR2 SQIVND (reference sequence). The CDR3 contains 15 residues. This CDR3 reads CASRTSVSSYNEQFF. The CDR3 region has the DNA TGTGCCAGTAGGACTAGCGTTAGCTCCTACAATGAGCAGTTCTTC.

CDR3 DNA sequence: TGCGCCAGCAGCCCTAGCGGGAGGTCAGGTTCAGAGACCCAGTACTTC. It translates to CASSPSGRSGSETQYF. The chain employs TRBV5-1 and TRBJ2-5; 11 bases fit TRBD2. The CDR3 is 16 amino acids. Germline V gene data show CDR1 as SGHRS and CDR2 as YFSETQ. The V gene end was trimmed by 4 bases and the J gene end by 4 bases; junction bases not matched to a gene: 9. Combining the CDR3 with reference TRBV5-1 and TRBJ2-5 gives the whole variable domain KAGVTQTPRYLIKTRGQQVTLSCSPISGHRSVSWYQQTPGQGLQFLFEYFSETQRNKGNFPGRFSGRQFSNSRSEMNVSTLELGDSALYLCASSPSGRSGSETQYFGPGTRLLVL.

The chain uses TRBV27 and TRBJ2-2, with TRBD2 matching over 8 bases. This CDR3 has 17 residues. Germline V gene sequence: CDR1 MNHEY, CDR2 SMNVEV (reference sequence). V lost 0 bases, J lost 4 bases, and 7 bases stayed unmatched. CDR3 in amino acids: CASSLSLGLALTGELFF. CDR3 nucleotide sequence: TGTGCCAGCAGTTTATCTCTAGGACTAGCCCTCACCGGGGAGCTGTTTTTT.

The chain couples TRBV28 to TRBJ2-7, with 14 bases aligning to TRBD2. Germline V lookup: CDR1 MDHEN, CDR2 SYDVKM. The V segment lost 5 bases and the J segment 6 bases; nucleotides outside the gene matches: 9. The CDR3 length is 16 residues. CDR3 DNA sequence: TGTGCCAGCAGTCCCCCCGGGACTAGCGGGAGAAGCGAGCAGTACTTC. Translating gives CASSPPGTSGRSEQYF.

This clone was seen only once. This chain connects TRBV5-1 to TRBJ2-4; 13 bases match TRBD2. The CDR3 contains 21 residues. V was pared by 2 bases and J by 1 base, with 15 bases of the junction left unmatched. Germline V CDR1 and CDR2: SGHRS, YFSETQ. The CDR3 DNA sequence: TGCGCCAGCAGCTTTGACAGGGACGGGACTAGCGGGACTCTGGCCAAAAACATTCAGTACTTC. As protein: CASSFDRDGTSGTLAKNIQYF.

The chain carries TRBV5-1 and TRBJ2-2, with D tentatively TRBD2 (6 bases). Deletions cut 5 bases from V and 1 base from J, with 12 bases between. The CDR3 extends over 15 amino acids. Germline CDR1 is SGHRS and CDR2 is YFSETQ. The CDR3 protein is CASRRDFLNTGELFF. CDR3 DNA: TGCGCCAGCAGGAGGGACTTCCTGAACACCGGGGAGCTGTTTTTT.

The rearrangement links TRBV6-5 to TRBJ2-7; 14 positions agree with TRBD2. V trimming: 6 bases; J trimming: 7 bases; junction bases outside the gene matches: 8. Looked up from germline, CDR1 is MNHEY and CDR2 is SVGAGI. This CDR3 has 15 amino acids. The CDR3, as DNA: TGTGCCAGCAGCCGCAGGACTAGCGGGAGGCGAGAGCAGTACTTC. Translated: CASSRRTSGRREQYF.

On this clone: Sequence at one end of the junction differs from germline and may be a read error. This chain links TRBV11-2 with TRBJ1-2; tentative D call: TRBD1 (5 bases). The CDR3 has 16 amino acids. The germline gives CDR1 SGHAT, CDR2 FQNNGV. The CDR3: CASTLGWGGRADGYTF. In DNA form, the CDR3 reads TGTGCCAGCACCTTAGGTTGGGGGGGAAGAGCGGATGGCTACACCTTC.